This T cell receptor beta chain is drawn from a study of response to subunit inactivated influenza vaccine (dated by TCRdb to about 2018). For context, the study as a whole: Deep quantitative profiling of the T cell receptor repertoire was used in the study to follow responses to a trivalent subunit inactivated influenza vaccine.

Library preparation employed RT-PCR. The sequencer was an Illumina HiSeq 2500. In-frame beta chains were kept once TCRdb had trimmed the public reads at Q25 with fastp and called clones with MiXCR. When rows share a CDR3 protein, they turn into one entry using the most common DNA and genes. The sample table records roughly 500,000 distinct CDR3 sequences; 20% to 25% of these occur just once. Jointly, the top ten make up 2.5% to 3% of the sample. This clonotype has only a few counts. There is no known antigen for this receptor. The sample holds no much larger clone one base away, and base qualities are not on file. The junction shows trimming of 4 bases on V and 8 bases on J, plus 9 bases between the germline ends. From the cysteine through the phenylalanine, the CDR3 covers 11 amino acids. The sequence is cut down to CDR3 DNA, 33 bases in frame from base 1. The germline V gene yields SQVTM for CDR1 and ANQGSEA for CDR2.

Overall study outcomes, separate from this receptor: The authors suggested that each seasonal influenza vaccination may recruit only a limited number of new T cells.

These data are also associated with another study on T cells expressing NK-cell markers. The second study also describes: The TCR beta cDNA libraries were made using 5'RACE template switching, a step that added both a universal primer site and unique molecular identifiers. Three sorted T-cell subsets (CD3+CD56+NKG2C+, CD3+CD56+NKG2C- and CD3+CD56-NKG2C+) from several donors had their TCR beta-chain repertoires profiled. Seven of the eight sequenced donors were HCMV-seropositive and one was HCMV-seronegative. To restrict sorting to alphabetaTCR-expressing T cells, an anti-gammadeltaTCR antibody was added in several experiments. For roughly six donors, the dominant CD3+CD56+NKG2C+ clonotypes were among the top 10 CD8+ clonotypes and accounted for 1.0-7.0% of CD8+ T cells. Those dominant clonotypes were again the most abundant among CD3+CD56-NKG2C+ cells in four donors, at roughly 25-65%. It remained unclear whether the expanded NKG2C-expressing T cell clones were specific for HCMV antigens. The study sequenced eight donors, all healthy volunteers chosen at random: three men and five women. A commercial ELISA kit detecting HCMV-specific IgG in serum was used to determine HCMV serostatus. Ficoll density gradient centrifugation was used to isolate peripheral blood mononuclear cells from blood. Magnetic immunoseparation with Miltenyi isolation kits was used to isolate CD4+ and CD8+ T cells from PBMC. Priming for cDNA synthesis came from the TCR beta constant segment, and two successive PCR amplification steps followed. The libraries were sequenced on Illumina HiSeq 2000/2500, MiSeq or NextSeq, producing 2 x 150 bp reads. MIGEC was used to demultiplex reads and group reads by UMI, and MiTCR was used to assemble and quantify clonotypes. To remove erroneous sequences, TCR cDNA sequences were retained only when supported by two or more reads. The tcR package was used for downstream repertoire analysis, and clonotypes were matched across fractions by CDR3 nucleotide sequence plus V segment. Antigen specificity was annotated against VDJdb with VDJmatch, allowing one amino acid substitution in CDR3.

This receptor chain uses TRBV29-1 and TRBJ2-1; 6 matching bases give a weak D call of TRBD1. The TCR was taken from a middle-aged man who received an inactivated influenza vaccine. Donor details come from another sample of the same person, matched by shared clones. Source: CD4+ T cells sorted from PBMCs, taken about 12 days after vaccination. For the CDR3, the sequence is CSVGQGYEQFF. The bases read TGCAGCGTTGGTCAGGGGTATGAGCAGTTCTTC.